A selection of T cell receptor beta chains follows, all from one sample in a study of long-term antiretroviral therapy in people with HIV. Sequenced by immunoSEQ multiplex PCR; TCRdb stores in-frame clones only, minus some. The sample gives tens of thousands of clones, 75% to 95% of which show up once; about 4.5% is in the top ten. The source material was unsorted PBMCs, sampled about 5.5 years after starting antiretroviral therapy. The receptors stem from a woman aged 35 to 49 with HIV. The CDR3 runs from the conserved cysteine through the conserved F or W. Fields, in order: clone size, J gene, V gene, D gene, CDR3 protein, CDR3 DNA. A D gene is named only where the DNA matches it firmly. Clone size is stated in some rows and not others, as once, few, many or a class when expanded.

abundance: NA; j_gene: TRBJ1-3; v_gene: TRBV10-2; d_gene: NA; CDR3aa: CASIRGATPGNTIYF; CDR3nt: TGCGCCAGCATCCGCGGGGCCACACCTGGAAACACCATATATTTT
abundance: NA; j_gene: TRBJ1-2; v_gene: TRBV7-9; d_gene: NA; CDR3aa: CASSLGGEGGYTF; CDR3nt: TGTGCCAGCAGCTTAGGCGGCGAGGGGGGCTACACCTTC
abundance: NA; j_gene: TRBJ1-1; v_gene: TRBV4-1; d_gene: NA; CDR3aa: CASGAIMNTEAFF; CDR3nt: TGCGCCAGCGGCGCGATAATGAACACTGAAGCTTTCTTT
abundance: NA; j_gene: TRBJ2-7; v_gene: TRBV7-9; d_gene: NA; CDR3aa: CASSASEAYEQYF; CDR3nt: TGTGCCAGCAGCGCGAGCGAGGCCTACGAGCAGTACTTC
abundance: NA; j_gene: TRBJ1-5; v_gene: TRBV27; d_gene: NA; CDR3aa: CASSPRVGSQPQHF; CDR3nt: TGTGCCAGCAGTCCTAGGGTAGGGAGTCAGCCCCAGCATTTT
abundance: once; j_gene: TRBJ2-7; v_gene: TRBV6-1; d_gene: TRBD2; CDR3aa: CASSTGLAGVGEQYF; CDR3nt: TGTGCCAGCAGTACGGGACTAGCGGGAGTAGGCGAGCAGTACTTC
abundance: NA; j_gene: TRBJ1-6; v_gene: TRBV10-3; d_gene: NA; CDR3aa: CAISDPSPNSPLHF; CDR3nt: TGTGCCATCAGTGACCCCAGCCCTAATTCACCCCTCCACTTT
abundance: NA; j_gene: TRBJ2-1; v_gene: TRBV19; d_gene: TRBD1; CDR3aa: CASSEDREPYNEQFF; CDR3nt: TGTGCCAGTAGTGAGGACAGGGAACCTTACAATGAGCAGTTCTTC
abundance: NA; j_gene: TRBJ1-2; v_gene: TRBV19; d_gene: NA; CDR3aa: CASSPGGGPYGYTF; CDR3nt: TGTGCCAGTAGCCCCGGGGGAGGGCCCTATGGCTACACCTTC
abundance: NA; j_gene: TRBJ2-3; v_gene: TRBV7-9; d_gene: NA; CDR3aa: CASSTTGSPDTQYF; CDR3nt: TGTGCCAGCAGCACAACAGGGTCCCCAGATACGCAGTATTTT
abundance: few; j_gene: TRBJ2-2; v_gene: TRBV30; d_gene: NA; CDR3aa: CAWRVLGVGELFF; CDR3nt: TGTGCCTGGAGGGTTCTAGGGGTCGGGGAGCTGTTTTTT
abundance: NA; j_gene: TRBJ2-5; v_gene: TRBV11-1; d_gene: NA; CDR3aa: CASSYQETQYF; CDR3nt: TGTGCCAGCAGCTACCAAGAGACCCAGTACTTC